This record looks at one TCR beta chain sequence and its context. Seattle's enrolled individuals joined amid active infection and were then monitored longitudinally. The sample comes from a study of blood T cell repertoires in COVID-19. Study-wide context: From the United States, Italy and Spain came samples of acute and convalescent COVID-19.

Trimming pared 4 bases from V and 4 bases from J, leaving 20 bases between. CDR1 SGHRS and CDR2 YFSETQ come from the germline V gene. The CDR3 is 16 amino acids. Source study methods: Amplifying reference gene primers gave estimates of nucleated cell counts. Libraries were prepared by immunoSEQ multiplex PCR; TCRdb keeps only in-frame clonotypes and omits some of them. D and trimming were read from the DNA, whereas the V and J calls and clone size are those reported in that table. Of 150,000 to 200,000 clones in the sample, 80% to 90% were seen once. The TCR was taken from a woman aged 55-75 years with COVID-19, enrolled during active disease. Sequencing was performed on peripheral blood. This chain joins TRBV5-1 and TRBJ1-1; D ambiguous. In nucleotides, the CDR3 is TGCGCCAGCAGCACCACCCCAGTGGGCAGTGGCACTGAAGCTTTCTTT. Translating gives CASSTTPVGSGTEAFF.